This TCR beta chain was recovered during a study of blood T cells in healthy people across ages. Overall study findings and caveats: Both higher diversity and more naive CD4+ cells marked long-lived donors when set against aged donors.

Healthy individuals of Caucasian origin from Russia, aged about 6 to 100, served as donors. Isolation per sample recovered at least 7 million PBMCs. Primers used in a second PCR of roughly 6 to 12 cycles were a sample-barcoded 5' primer and a J-beta primer mix. Each of the cDNA molecules was tagged by a template-switch adaptor with 12 random nucleotides. One entry per CDR3 protein results from TCRdb running MiXCR on the 5' RACE reads. The top ten hold about a quarter of the sample, which has 800,000 to 900,000 distinct CDR3 sequences, 62% seen once. To note about this clonotype: Its antigen is still unknown.

The CDR3 is made up of 11 amino acids. Germline V gene sequence: CDR1 MDHEN, CDR2 SYDVKM. The sequenced material came from blood. The chain joins TRBV28 to TRBJ2-7; possible D gene TRBD2, 6 bases. The J call may be wrong; the DNA end is better matched by TRBJ2-5. The sequence came from a man under 40 in good health. CDR3 region: CSSATQETQYF. The CDR3, as DNA: TGTTCTAGCGCGACGCAAGAGACCCAGTACTTC.